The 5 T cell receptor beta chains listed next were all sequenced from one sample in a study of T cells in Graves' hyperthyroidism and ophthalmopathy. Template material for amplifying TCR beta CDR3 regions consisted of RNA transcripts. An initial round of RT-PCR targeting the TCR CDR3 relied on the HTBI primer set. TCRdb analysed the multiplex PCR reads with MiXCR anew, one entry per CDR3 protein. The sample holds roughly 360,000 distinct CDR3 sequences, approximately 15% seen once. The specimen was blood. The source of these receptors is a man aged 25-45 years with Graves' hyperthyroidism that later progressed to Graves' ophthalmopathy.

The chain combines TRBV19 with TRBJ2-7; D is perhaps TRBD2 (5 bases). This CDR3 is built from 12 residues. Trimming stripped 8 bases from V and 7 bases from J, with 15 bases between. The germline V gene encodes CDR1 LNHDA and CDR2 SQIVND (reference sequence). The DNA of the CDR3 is TGTGCCAGTTGCAGAGACGGCGGGGAGCAGTACTTC. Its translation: CASCRDGGEQYF.

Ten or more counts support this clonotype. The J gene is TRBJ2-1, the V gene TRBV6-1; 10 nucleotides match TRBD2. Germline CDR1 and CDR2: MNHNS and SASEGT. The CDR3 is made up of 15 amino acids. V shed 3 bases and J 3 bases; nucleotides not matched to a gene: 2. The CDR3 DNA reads TGTGCCAGCAGTGACGCTAGCGGGGGCTACAATGAGCAGTTCTTC. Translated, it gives CASSDASGGYNEQFF.

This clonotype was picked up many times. The CDR3 sequence: CASSSHIPGTAATQYF. Here the CDR3 DNA reads TGTGCCAGCAGTTCGCACATACCCGGGACAGCAGCGACCCAGTACTTC. The chain recombines TRBV28 with TRBJ2-5, with 7 bases matching TRBD1. From germline, CDR1 is MDHEN and CDR2 SYDVKM. This CDR3 spans 16 amino acids. Trimming cost V 4 bases and J 7 bases; bases outside gene matches: 15.

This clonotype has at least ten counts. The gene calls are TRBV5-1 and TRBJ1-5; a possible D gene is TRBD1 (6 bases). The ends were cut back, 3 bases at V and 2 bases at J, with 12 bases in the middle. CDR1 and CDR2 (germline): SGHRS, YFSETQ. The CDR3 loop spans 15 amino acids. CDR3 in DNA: TGCGCCAGCAGCTGGGGGGCCGGGGGCAATCAGCCCCAGCATTTT. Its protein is CASSWGAGGNQPQHF.

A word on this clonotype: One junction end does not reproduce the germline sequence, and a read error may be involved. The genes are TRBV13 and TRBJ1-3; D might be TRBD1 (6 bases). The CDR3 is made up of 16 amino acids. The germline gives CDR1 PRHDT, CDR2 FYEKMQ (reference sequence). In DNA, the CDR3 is TGTGCCAGCAGCCGCGACAGGCTGTACTCTGGAAACACCATAGATTTT. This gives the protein CASSRDRLYSGNTIDF.